This T cell receptor (beta chain) was recorded in a study of T cell responses to AZD1222 COVID-19 vaccine. As to this clone: Its specificity is not known.

Sequencing was performed with immunoSEQ multiplex PCR; in TCRdb, only in-frame clones are kept and a portion is missing. The table lists 70,000 to 90,000 clones, roughly 90% of them singletons. Study-wide points: Unmutated variant regions are reportedly the target of nearly half of TCRs that are spike-specific. Two doses of AZD1222 preceded a rise in Spike-specific TCR breadth and depth. Sampled repertoires all dated from after the peak T cell response.

The CDR3 is 18 residues long. Trimming cost V 4 bases and J 4 bases, with 23 bases left between them. CDR1 and CDR2 from the germline V gene are SGHDN and FVKESK. The rearrangement links TRBV14 to TRBJ2-1, with D tentatively TRBD1 or TRBD2 (5 bases each). The TCR originated in an adult in good health. Sequences were derived from peripheral blood, sampled on day 0 of AZD1222 vaccination. The CDR3 protein is CASSPGFGVSTLYNEQFF. CDR3 nucleotides: TGTGCCAGCAGCCCAGGGTTCGGGGTTTCCACTTTATACAATGAGCAGTTCTTC.